The rows below give T cell receptor beta chains drawn from one sample of a study of blood T cells in healthy people across ages. TCRdb re-analysed the 5' RACE reads in MiXCR, keeping a single row per CDR3 protein. The repertoire has 800,000 to 1,300,000 distinct CDR3 sequences, roughly 24% of them found once; the top ten carry approximately 0.75%. In addition, the sample was reused for a study of T cells of mothers and their children.

Sequencing used blood. The receptors originated from a girl aged 2 to 10 in good health. Each CDR3 is given with its conserved first and last residue. D genes are given only for firm matches. Not every row has a clone size; where given, it reads once, few, many or a size class.

d_call: .; clone_size: .; v_call: TRBV4-3; j_call: TRBJ2-6; cdr3_nt: TGCGCCAGCAGCCGGGTTTGGCAGCCGCTGGGGGCCAACGTCCTGACTTTC; cdr3_aa: CASSRVWQPLGANVLTF
d_call: TRBD1; clone_size: few; v_call: TRBV5-1; j_call: TRBJ2-5; cdr3_nt: TGCGCCAGCACCGGGGACAGCTTACTTGAGCAGTACTTC; cdr3_aa: CASTGDSLLEQYF
d_call: TRBD2; clone_size: .; v_call: TRBV20-1; j_call: TRBJ2-1; cdr3_nt: TGCAGTGCTAGTAGTTGGTTCGGGGGAGGGCTCAATGAGCAGTTCTTC; cdr3_aa: CSASSWFGGGLNEQFF
d_call: .; clone_size: .; v_call: TRBV12-5; j_call: TRBJ2-5; cdr3_nt: TGTGCTAGTGGTTTTATCCCAGACAGAGACTTGTCGTGGCAGTACTTC; cdr3_aa: CASGFIPDRDLSWQYF
d_call: .; clone_size: .; v_call: TRBV7-9; j_call: TRBJ2-1; cdr3_nt: TGTGCCAGCAGCGAAGAGGTGTTGCTAAATGAGCAGTTCTTC; cdr3_aa: CASSEEVLLNEQFF
d_call: TRBD2; clone_size: few; v_call: TRBV29-1; j_call: TRBJ2-5; cdr3_nt: TGCAGCGTCCCGGGGGGATGGGGAGAGACCCAGTACTTC; cdr3_aa: CSVPGGWGETQYF
d_call: .; clone_size: many; v_call: TRBV20-1; j_call: TRBJ1-1; cdr3_nt: TGCAGTGCTAGACCGAACACTGAAGCTTTCTTT; cdr3_aa: CSARPNTEAFF
d_call: .; clone_size: .; v_call: TRBV5-1; j_call: TRBJ1-5; cdr3_nt: TGCGCCAGCAGCTTGGCAACGGGGGGCGATCAGCCCCAGCATTTT; cdr3_aa: CASSLATGGDQPQHF
d_call: .; clone_size: few; v_call: TRBV15; j_call: TRBJ2-5; cdr3_nt: TGTGCCACCAGCCCCCGAGGGGAGACCCAGTACTTC; cdr3_aa: CATSPRGETQYF
d_call: .; clone_size: .; v_call: TRBV3-1; j_call: TRBJ1-2; cdr3_nt: TGTGCCAGCAGCCCCCAAATTTTCAGGACCTATGGCTACACCTTC; cdr3_aa: CASSPQIFRTYGYTF
d_call: TRBD2; clone_size: .; v_call: TRBV20-1; j_call: TRBJ2-5; cdr3_nt: TGCAGTGCACCACACTCTGGACTAGTAGCGGGGGAGACCCAGTACTTC; cdr3_aa: CSAPHSGLVAGETQYF
d_call: TRBD2; clone_size: .; v_call: TRBV7-2; j_call: TRBJ2-5; cdr3_nt: TGTGCCAGCAGCTTTAGCGGGAGACCCCAAGAGACCCAGTACTTC; cdr3_aa: CASSFSGRPQETQYF
d_call: .; clone_size: .; v_call: TRBV7-2; j_call: TRBJ1-1; cdr3_nt: TGTGCCAGCAGCTTATATAACACTGAAGCTTTCTTT; cdr3_aa: CASSLYNTEAFF
d_call: .; clone_size: once; v_call: TRBV7-6; j_call: TRBJ2-3; cdr3_nt: TGTGCCAGCAGCTCAAACCCACCCTCGACTAGCACAGATACGCAGTATTTT; cdr3_aa: CASSSNPPSTSTDTQYF
d_call: .; clone_size: .; v_call: TRBV20-1; j_call: TRBJ1-5; cdr3_nt: TGCAGTGCTAAGCAATTCGGCAATCAGCCCCAGCATTTT; cdr3_aa: CSAKQFGNQPQHF
d_call: .; clone_size: .; v_call: TRBV29-1; j_call: TRBJ1-4; cdr3_nt: TGCAGCGGATTTTTTCCGGACGAGAAACTGTTTTTT; cdr3_aa: CSGFFPDEKLFF
d_call: .; clone_size: few; v_call: TRBV3-1; j_call: TRBJ2-2; cdr3_nt: TGTGCCAGCAGCCATCTAGACACCGGGGAGCTGTTTTTT; cdr3_aa: CASSHLDTGELFF
d_call: .; clone_size: .; v_call: TRBV14; j_call: TRBJ2-7; cdr3_nt: TGTGCCAGCAGCCAAGGCGGGAAGGCCTACGAGCAGTACTTC; cdr3_aa: CASSQGGKAYEQYF
d_call: TRBD2; clone_size: .; v_call: TRBV12-3/TRBV12-4; j_call: TRBJ2-3; cdr3_nt: TGTGCCAGCAGTCACACAAGACTAGCGGGGATGGATACGCAGTATTTT; cdr3_aa: CASSHTRLAGMDTQYF
d_call: .; clone_size: .; v_call: TRBV20-1; j_call: TRBJ2-1; cdr3_nt: TGCAGTGCCTCGGACCGCAATGAGCAGTTCTTC; cdr3_aa: CSASDRNEQFF
d_call: .; clone_size: .; v_call: TRBV20-1; j_call: TRBJ2-7; cdr3_nt: TGCAGTGCTAGAGGCTTGGAAGGGGGGTTCTCCTACGAGCAGTACTTC; cdr3_aa: CSARGLEGGFSYEQYF
d_call: .; clone_size: .; v_call: TRBV6-2/TRBV6-3; j_call: TRBJ2-5; cdr3_nt: TGTGCCAGCAGTTGCTACGGGGGACGGACCCAGTACTTC; cdr3_aa: CASSCYGGRTQYF
d_call: .; clone_size: .; v_call: TRBV5-4; j_call: TRBJ2-1; cdr3_nt: TGTGCCTTCCTAGGGGGGGGTAGGGTCAATGAGCAGTTCTTC; cdr3_aa: CAFLGGGRVNEQFF
d_call: .; clone_size: .; v_call: TRBV28; j_call: TRBJ2-5; cdr3_nt: TGTGCCAGCAGCCCGGACTCGTTTACAGAGACCCAGTACTTC; cdr3_aa: CASSPDSFTETQYF
d_call: .; clone_size: .; v_call: TRBV4-1; j_call: TRBJ2-3; cdr3_nt: TGCGCCAGCAGCCTTATCACAGGGGAGGCAGATACGCAGTATTTT; cdr3_aa: CASSLITGEADTQYF